This T cell receptor (beta chain) was identified during a study of early stage breast cancer tumors. Per the germline V gene, CDR1 is SQVTM and CDR2 is ANQGSEA. V gave up 3 bases and J gave up 1 base, with 6 bases separating them. CDR3 length: 12 residues. This clone was seen only a few times. The protocol was immunoSEQ multiplex PCR, while the TCRdb copy is restricted to in-frame clones and leaves out a portion. The sample contains tens of thousands of clones, roughly 78% of which appear only once. V usage is TRBV29-1 and J usage is TRBJ2-5; D is undetermined. Source material: blood. The source is a person in their 40s with breast cancer. This CDR3 is CSVDGTQETQYF. The CDR3, as DNA: TGCAGCGTTGATGGAACCCAAGAGACCCAGTACTTC. The complete variable domain, with remaining parts taken from reference TRBV29-1 and TRBJ2-5, reads SAVISQKPSRDICQRGTSLTIQCQVDSQVTMMFWYRQQPGQSLTLIATANQGSEATYESGFVIDKFPISRPNLTFSTLTVSNMSPEDSSIYLCSVDGTQETQYFGPGTRLLVL.